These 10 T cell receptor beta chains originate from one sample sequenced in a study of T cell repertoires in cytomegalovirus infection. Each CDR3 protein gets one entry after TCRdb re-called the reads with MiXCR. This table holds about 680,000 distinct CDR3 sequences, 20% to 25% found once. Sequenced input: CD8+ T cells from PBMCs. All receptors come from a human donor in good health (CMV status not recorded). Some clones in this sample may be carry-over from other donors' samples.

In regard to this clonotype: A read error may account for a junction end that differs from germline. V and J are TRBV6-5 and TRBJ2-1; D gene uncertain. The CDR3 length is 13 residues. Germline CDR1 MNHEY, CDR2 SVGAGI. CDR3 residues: CASGYVGLNEQFF. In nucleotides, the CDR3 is TGTGCCAGCGGTTACGTTGGTCTGAATGAGCAGTTCTTC.

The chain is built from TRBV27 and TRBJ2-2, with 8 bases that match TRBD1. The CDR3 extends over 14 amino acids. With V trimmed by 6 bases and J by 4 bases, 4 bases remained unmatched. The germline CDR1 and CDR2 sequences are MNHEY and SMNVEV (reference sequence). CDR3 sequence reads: CASRDREFTGELFF. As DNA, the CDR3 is TGTGCCAGCAGGGACAGGGAATTCACCGGGGAGCTGTTTTTT.

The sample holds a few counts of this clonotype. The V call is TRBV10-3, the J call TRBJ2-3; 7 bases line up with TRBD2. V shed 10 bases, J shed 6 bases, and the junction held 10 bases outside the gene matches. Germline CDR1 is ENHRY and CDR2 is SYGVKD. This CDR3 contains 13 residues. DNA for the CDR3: TGTGCCACCTTGGGGGAGGGCTTGGATACGCAGTATTTT. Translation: CATLGEGLDTQYF.

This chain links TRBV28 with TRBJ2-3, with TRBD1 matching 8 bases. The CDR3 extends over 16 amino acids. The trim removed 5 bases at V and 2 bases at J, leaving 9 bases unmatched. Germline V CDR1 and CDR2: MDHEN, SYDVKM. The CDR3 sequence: CASSPTGQGLTDTQYF. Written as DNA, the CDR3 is TGTGCCAGCAGTCCAACCGGACAGGGCCTCACAGATACGCAGTATTTT.

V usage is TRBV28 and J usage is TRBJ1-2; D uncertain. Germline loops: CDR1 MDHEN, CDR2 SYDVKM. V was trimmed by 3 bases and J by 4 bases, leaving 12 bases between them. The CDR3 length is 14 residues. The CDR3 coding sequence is TGTGCCAGCAGTTTGCGGGCCGCGGCCTATGGCTACACCTTC. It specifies CASSLRAAAYGYTF.

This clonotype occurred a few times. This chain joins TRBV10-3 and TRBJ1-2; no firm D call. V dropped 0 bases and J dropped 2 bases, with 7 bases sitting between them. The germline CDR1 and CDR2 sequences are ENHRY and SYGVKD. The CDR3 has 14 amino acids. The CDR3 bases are TGTGCCATCAGTGAGTCCCCGGGAAACTATGGCTACACCTTC. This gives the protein CAISESPGNYGYTF.

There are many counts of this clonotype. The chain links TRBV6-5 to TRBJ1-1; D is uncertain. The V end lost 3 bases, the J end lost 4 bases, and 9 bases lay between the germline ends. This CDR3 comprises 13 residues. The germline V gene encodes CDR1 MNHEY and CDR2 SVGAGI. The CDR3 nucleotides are TGTGCCAGCAGTTATATGGTCGCCACTGAAGCTTTCTTT. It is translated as CASSYMVATEAFF.

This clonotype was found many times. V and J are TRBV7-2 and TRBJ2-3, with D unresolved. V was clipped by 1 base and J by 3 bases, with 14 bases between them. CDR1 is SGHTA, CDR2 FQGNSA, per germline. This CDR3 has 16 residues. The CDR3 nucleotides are TGTGCCAGCAGCTTAGATGTCGACGAGCCGACAGATACGCAGTATTTT. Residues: CASSLDVDEPTDTQYF.

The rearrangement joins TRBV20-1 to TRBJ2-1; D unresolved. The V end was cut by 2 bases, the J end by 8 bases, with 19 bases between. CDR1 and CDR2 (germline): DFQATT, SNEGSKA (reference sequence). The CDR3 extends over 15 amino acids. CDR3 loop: CSARSPGVQVHEQFF. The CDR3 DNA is TGCAGTGCTAGATCCCCAGGTGTCCAGGTTCATGAGCAGTTCTTC.

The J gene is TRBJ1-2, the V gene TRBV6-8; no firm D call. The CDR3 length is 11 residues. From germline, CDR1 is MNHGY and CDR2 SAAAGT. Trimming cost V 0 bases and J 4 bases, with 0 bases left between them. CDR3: CASSYSYGYTF. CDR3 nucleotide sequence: TGTGCCAGCAGTTACTCCTATGGCTACACCTTC.